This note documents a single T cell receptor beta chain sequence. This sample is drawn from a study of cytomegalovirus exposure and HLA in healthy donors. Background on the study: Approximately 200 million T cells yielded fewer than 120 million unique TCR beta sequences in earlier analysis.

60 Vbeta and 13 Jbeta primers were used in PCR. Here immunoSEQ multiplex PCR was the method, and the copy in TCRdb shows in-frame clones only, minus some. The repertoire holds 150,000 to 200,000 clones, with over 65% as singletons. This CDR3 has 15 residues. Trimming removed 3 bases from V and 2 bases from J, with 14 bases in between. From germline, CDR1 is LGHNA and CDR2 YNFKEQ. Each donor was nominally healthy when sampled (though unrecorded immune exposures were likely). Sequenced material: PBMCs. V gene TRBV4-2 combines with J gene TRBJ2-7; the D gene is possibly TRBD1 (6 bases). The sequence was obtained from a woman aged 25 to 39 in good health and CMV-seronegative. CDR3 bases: TGTGCCAGCAGCCATAGGCCAGGGGCTCCCTACGAGCAGTACTTC. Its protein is CASSHRPGAPYEQYF.